The clone carrying this T cell receptor beta chain was observed once. This entry comes from a study of cytomegalovirus exposure and HLA in healthy donors. The primer mix had 60 Vbeta and 13 Jbeta primers. Libraries were prepared by immunoSEQ multiplex PCR; TCRdb keeps only in-frame clonotypes and omits some of them. This sample carries more than 90,000 clones, approximately 83% of them seen once, and the ten largest clones take 3.8%. Trimming removed 1 base from V and 1 base from J, with 9 bases in between. The V gene's germline CDR1 is SGHKS and CDR2 YYEKEE (reference sequence). The CDR3 length is 15 residues.

V is TRBV5-5 and J is TRBJ1-5; possible D gene TRBD1, 6 bases. The sample consisted of PBMCs. The origin of this receptor is a man aged 45 to 65 in good health and CMV-seronegative. The CDR3: CASSLTGPSNQPQHF. The CDR3 DNA reads as TGTGCCAGCAGCTTGACAGGGCCAAGCAATCAGCCCCAGCATTTT. Together with reference TRBV5-5 and TRBJ1-5, the CDR3 gives the full variable domain: DAGVTQSPTHLIKTRGQQVTLRCSPISGHKSVSWYQQVLGQGPQFIFQYYEKEERGRGNFPDRFSARQFPNYSSELNVNALLLGDSALYLCASSLTGPSNQPQHFGDGTRLSIL.